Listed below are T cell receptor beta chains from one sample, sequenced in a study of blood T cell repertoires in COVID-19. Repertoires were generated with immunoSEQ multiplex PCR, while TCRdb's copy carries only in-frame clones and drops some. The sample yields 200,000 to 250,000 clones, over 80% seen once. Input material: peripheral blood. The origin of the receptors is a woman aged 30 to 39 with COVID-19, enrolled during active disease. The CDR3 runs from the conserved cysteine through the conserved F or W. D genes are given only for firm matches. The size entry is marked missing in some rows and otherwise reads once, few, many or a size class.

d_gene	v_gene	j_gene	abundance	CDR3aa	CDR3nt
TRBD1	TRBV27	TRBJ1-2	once	CASSLWGTGRDGYTF	TGTGCCAGCAGTTTATGGGGGACAGGGCGTGATGGCTACACCTTC
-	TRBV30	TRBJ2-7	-	CAWTTAYEQYF	TGTGCCTGGACGACAGCCTACGAGCAGTACTTC
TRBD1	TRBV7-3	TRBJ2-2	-	CASSLNFRGRNTGELFF	TGTGCCAGCAGCTTAAATTTCAGGGGGCGGAACACCGGGGAGCTGTTTTTT
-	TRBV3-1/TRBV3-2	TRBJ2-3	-	CASSQGAVPTDTQYF	TGTGCCAGCAGCCAAGGTGCAGTACCCACAGATACGCAGTATTTT
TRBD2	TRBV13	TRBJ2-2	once	CASSSIAGRVGELFF	TGTGCCAGCAGCTCTATAGCGGGTAGGGTCGGGGAGCTGTTTTTT
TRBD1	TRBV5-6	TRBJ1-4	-	CASRATGVTNEKLFF	TGTGCCAGCAGGGCGACAGGGGTGACTAATGAAAAACTGTTTTTT
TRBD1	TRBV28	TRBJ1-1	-	CASSPRDRGAAEAFF	TGTGCCAGCAGTCCTCGGGACAGGGGGGCGGCTGAAGCTTTCTTT
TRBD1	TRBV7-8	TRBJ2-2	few	CASSFRDRGDTGELFF	TGTGCCAGCAGCTTCCGGGACAGGGGGGACACCGGGGAGCTGTTTTTT
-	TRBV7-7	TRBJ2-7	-	CASSLNLGDEQYF	TGTGCCAGCAGCTTAAATCTCGGGGACGAGCAGTACTTC
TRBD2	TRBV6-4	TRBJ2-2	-	CASRVAGATGELFF	TGTGCCAGCCGGGTAGCGGGAGCGACCGGGGAGCTGTTTTTT
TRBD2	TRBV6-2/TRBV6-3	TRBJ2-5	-	CASSFGLAGGRETQYF	TGTGCCAGCAGTTTCGGACTAGCGGGGGGTAGAGAGACCCAGTACTTC
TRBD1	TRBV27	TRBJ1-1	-	CASSLIRGGRGNTEAFF	TGTGCCAGCAGTTTAATCCGAGGGGGCAGGGGGAACACTGAAGCTTTCTTT
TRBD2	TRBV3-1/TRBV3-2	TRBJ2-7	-	CASSRGLGSYEQYF	TGTGCCAGCAGTCGAGGACTAGGGTCCTACGAGCAGTACTTC
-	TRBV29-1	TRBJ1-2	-	CSVVGQYGYTF	TGCAGCGTTGTGGGCCAGTATGGCTACACCTTC